The rows below give T cell receptor beta chains drawn from one sample of a study. TCRdb reprocessed the 5' RACE reads via MiXCR and lists one record per CDR3 protein. The table lists approximately 41,000 distinct CDR3 sequences, 29% of them singletons. Material for sequencing was memory CD4+ T cells sorted from a lymph node. The receptor set was obtained from a female donor with breast cancer. Both conserved end residues are part of each CDR3. D genes are given only for firm matches. The listing skips clone size in some rows; elsewhere it reads once, few, many or a size class.

size,J,V,D,CDR3,DNA
once,TRBJ2-1,TRBV30,TRBD2,CAWSVLPGGPYNEQFF,TGTGCCTGGAGTGTACTTCCGGGGGGTCCCTACAATGAGCAGTTCTTC
many,TRBJ1-4,TRBV5-1,NA,CASSLNPRDEKLFF,TGCGCCAGCAGCCTAAACCCAAGGGACGAAAAACTGTTTTTT
NA,TRBJ2-2,TRBV12-3/TRBV12-4,NA,CASKPVGRHTGELFF,TGTGCCAGCAAACCTGTAGGCAGGCACACCGGGGAGCTGTTTTTT
NA,TRBJ2-3,TRBV5-1,TRBD2,CASSLASGSTDTQYF,TGCGCCAGCAGCTTGGCTAGCGGAAGCACAGATACGCAGTATTTT
few,TRBJ2-1,TRBV7-3,NA,CASSPRLEDEQFF,TGTGCCAGCAGTCCACGGCTGGAGGATGAGCAGTTCTTC
few,TRBJ2-7,TRBV20-1,NA,CGALDNVGPVYEQYF,TGCGGTGCCCTGGATAATGTCGGGCCGGTCTACGAGCAGTACTTC
many,TRBJ2-3,TRBV5-1,TRBD1,CASSFGQGRSDTQYF,TGCGCCAGCAGCTTTGGACAGGGGCGATCGGATACGCAGTATTTT
many,TRBJ2-3,TRBV20-1,TRBD2,CSGSREGDTQYF,TGCAGTGGTTCGCGGGAGGGAGATACGCAGTATTTT
NA,TRBJ1-1,TRBV6-6,TRBD1,CASSPRDSPLQAFF,TGTGCCAGCAGCCCGAGGGACAGCCCACTGCAAGCTTTCTTT
few,TRBJ2-7,TRBV15,NA,CATSREFPGSIYEQYF,TGTGCCACCAGCAGAGAGTTTCCGGGTAGCATCTACGAGCAGTACTTC
few,TRBJ2-1,TRBV12-3/TRBV12-4,NA,CASSPGGTSSYNEQFF,TGTGCCAGCAGTCCTGGCGGCACAAGCTCCTACAATGAGCAGTTCTTC
NA,TRBJ2-1,TRBV29-1,NA,CSVEDRGDRFYNEQFF,TGCAGCGTTGAAGATAGAGGGGACCGGTTCTACAATGAGCAGTTCTTC
NA,TRBJ2-3,TRBV7-3,TRBD2,CASGLGTSGSADTQYF,TGTGCCAGCGGCTTGGGGACTAGCGGGAGCGCAGATACGCAGTATTTT
few,TRBJ2-1,TRBV7-3,NA,CASSHLGGTAYNEQFF,TGTGCCAGCAGCCATCTTGGCGGGACGGCATACAATGAGCAGTTCTTC
NA,TRBJ2-7,TRBV7-6,NA,CASSLEGVFDEQYF,TGTGCCAGCAGCTTAGAAGGGGTTTTCGACGAGCAGTACTTC
few,TRBJ1-5,TRBV12-3/TRBV12-4,NA,CASSWGRSNQPQHF,TGTGCCAGCAGTTGGGGCAGGTCGAATCAGCCCCAGCATTTT
many,TRBJ2-7,TRBV28,NA,CASSSAGTTYEQYF,TGTGCCAGCAGTTCGGCGGGGACCACCTACGAGCAGTACTTC
few,TRBJ1-5,TRBV4-1,NA,CASSQDDVPNQPQHF,TGCGCCAGCAGCCAAGATGATGTACCCAATCAGCCCCAGCATTTT
NA,TRBJ2-3,TRBV4-3,NA,CASSQVLGAFTDTQYF,TGCGCCAGCAGCCAAGTTCTCGGGGCATTCACAGATACGCAGTATTTT
few,TRBJ2-7,TRBV27,NA,CASSLRETGYEQYF,TGTGCCAGCAGTTTACGGGAGACAGGCTACGAGCAGTACTTC
NA,TRBJ2-6,TRBV9,NA,CASSALQIPGANVLAF,TGTGCCAGCAGCGCATTACAGATCCCTGGGGCCAACGTCCTGGCTTTC
few,TRBJ2-5,TRBV5-1,TRBD2,CASSFLERETLETQYF,TGCGCCAGCAGCTTTCTTGAGCGGGAGACGCTAGAGACCCAGTACTTC
NA,TRBJ1-4,TRBV2,NA,CTSSLISTNEKLFF,TGTACCAGCAGCCTCATCTCAACTAATGAAAAACTGTTTTTT
NA,TRBJ2-7,TRBV7-2,TRBD2,CTSSLESGSYEQYF,TGTACCAGCAGCCTAGAAAGCGGGAGCTACGAGCAGTACTTC
NA,TRBJ2-1,TRBV3-1,NA,CASSHRLWQFF,TGTGCCAGCAGCCATAGACTCTGGCAGTTCTTC
NA,TRBJ1-2,TRBV18,NA,CASSPLRGAGGYTF,TGTGCCAGCTCACCACTGCGGGGTGCAGGTGGCTACACCTTC
NA,TRBJ2-1,TRBV5-1,NA,CASSLGGGYEQFF,TGCGCCAGCAGCTTGGGAGGAGGGTACGAGCAGTTCTTC
NA,TRBJ2-1,TRBV28,NA,CASSSPVSYNEQFF,TGTGCCAGCAGCTCCCCCGTCTCCTACAATGAGCAGTTCTTC
few,TRBJ2-1,TRBV4-2,NA,CASSQAGGIPIYNEQFF,TGTGCCAGCAGCCAAGCCGGAGGGATACCGATCTACAATGAGCAGTTCTTC
NA,TRBJ2-1,TRBV5-1,TRBD2,CASSFVREFDNEQFF,TGCGCCAGCAGCTTCGTGCGGGAGTTCGACAATGAGCAGTTCTTC
NA,TRBJ2-3,TRBV5-1,TRBD2,CASSSGLAVIDTQYF,TGCGCCAGCAGCTCGGGACTAGCGGTGATTGATACGCAGTATTTT
NA,TRBJ2-1,TRBV19,TRBD1,CASSIFTGDYNEQFF,TGTGCCAGTAGTATATTTACAGGGGACTACAATGAGCAGTTCTTC
NA,TRBJ2-7,TRBV5-1,TRBD1,CASSLGQGSPYEQYF,TGCGCCAGCAGCTTGGGACAGGGAAGCCCCTACGAGCAGTACTTC
NA,TRBJ2-6,TRBV9,TRBD1,CASSTRGQISGANVLTF,TGTGCCAGCAGCACGAGGGGGCAAATCTCTGGGGCCAACGTCCTGACTTTC
medium-sized,TRBJ2-7,TRBV7-7,NA,CASSMGSGEQYF,TGTGCCAGCAGCATGGGCAGCGGCGAGCAGTACTTC
many,TRBJ2-3,TRBV20-1,NA,CSAVVGQDTQYF,TGCAGTGCCGTGGTTGGACAAGATACGCAGTATTTT
few,TRBJ2-7,TRBV7-9,TRBD1,CASSASDRVVYEQYF,TGTGCCAGCAGCGCGTCGGACAGGGTCGTCTACGAGCAGTACTTC
NA,TRBJ2-1,TRBV11-3,TRBD1,CASSLRGQGYNEQFF,TGTGCCAGCAGCTTGCGGGGACAGGGGTACAATGAGCAGTTCTTC
few,TRBJ1-1,TRBV27,NA,CASSLSPVFSNTEAFF,TGTGCCAGCAGTTTAAGCCCAGTTTTTTCGAACACTGAAGCTTTCTTT
few,TRBJ2-2,TRBV7-3,TRBD1,CASGLTGQGVNTGELFF,TGTGCCAGCGGCTTAACGGGCCAGGGGGTGAACACCGGGGAGCTGTTTTTT
NA,TRBJ2-6,TRBV6-1,NA,CASRGYRGGDSGANVLTF,TGTGCCAGCAGGGGATACAGGGGAGGGGACTCTGGGGCCAACGTCCTGACTTTC
few,TRBJ2-3,TRBV9,NA,CASSSQHGRDFTDTQYF,TGTGCCAGCAGCTCTCAACATGGACGGGATTTCACAGATACGCAGTATTTT
few,TRBJ1-3,TRBV5-4,NA,CASSFDKSGNTIYF,TGTGCCAGCAGCTTCGACAAGTCTGGAAACACCATATATTTT
NA,TRBJ2-6,TRBV5-1,TRBD2,CASSPGLADSGANVLTF,TGCGCCAGCAGCCCGGGACTAGCGGACTCTGGGGCCAACGTCCTGACTTTC
NA,TRBJ1-5,TRBV15,TRBD1,CATSRTGLRNQPQHF,TGTGCCACCAGCCGGACAGGGTTGAGAAATCAGCCCCAGCATTTT